This T cell receptor beta chain comes out of a study of T cell responses to AZD1222 COVID-19 vaccine. Study results and caveats: The study identified only six AZD1222 recipients as seropositive at baseline. Compared with day 0, the breadth and depth of the Spike-specific TCR repertoire rose significantly after two doses of AZD1222. Sampling that yielded the repertoires occurred only after the peak T cell response. Donors were largely white British and mainly female; clonal diversity was possibly underestimated.

Profiled with immunoSEQ multiplex PCR; TCRdb holds only in-frame clones, not every one. The data show some 100,000 clones, about 89% seen once. Trimming stripped 1 base from V and 3 bases from J, with 9 bases between. Germline CDR1 reads MNHEY; CDR2 reads SMNVEV (reference sequence). The length of the CDR3 is 14 residues. Note on this clone: Its antigen is unknown.

This TCR was recovered from an adult in good health. The sample here was peripheral blood, taken on day 0 of AZD1222 vaccination. The chain recombines TRBV27 with TRBJ1-1; D might be TRBD1 (5 bases). The CDR3 loop reads CASSLWGRDTEAFF. CDR3 bases: TGTGCCAGCAGTTTATGGGGCAGGGACACTGAAGCTTTCTTT.